Listed here are 20 T cell receptor beta chains from one sample, sequenced in a study of cytomegalovirus exposure and HLA in healthy donors. The PCR was carried out with 60 Vbeta primers and 13 Jbeta primers. The protocol was immunoSEQ multiplex PCR, while the TCRdb copy is restricted to in-frame clones and leaves out a portion. The sample has 150,000 to 200,000 clones, 86% seen once. What was sequenced was PBMCs. These receptors were obtained from a woman aged 18-29 years in good health and CMV-seronegative.

The chain links TRBV5-1 to TRBJ1-2; D remains ambiguous. There are 13 residues in the CDR3. Per the germline V gene, CDR1 is SGHRS and CDR2 is YFSETQ. V was shortened by 2 bases and J by 3 bases, with 8 bases between the two germline ends. The CDR3 loop is CASSLDNHYGYTF. The CDR3 DNA reads TGCGCCAGCAGCTTAGACAACCACTATGGCTACACCTTC.

The chain couples TRBV7-8 to TRBJ1-1, with a tentative D call TRBD1 (5 bases). The CDR3 consists of 11 residues. V was clipped by 5 bases and J by 11 bases, with 12 bases between them. Germline V lookup: CDR1 SGHVS, CDR2 FQNEAQ. CDR3 nucleotide sequence: TGTGCCAGCAGCCGGGGGGGAGAGGCTTTCTTT. It yields the protein CASSRGGEAFF.

The rearrangement joins TRBV2 to TRBJ2-1; the D is unclear. Germline V gene lookup returns CDR1 SNHLY and CDR2 FYNNEI. This CDR3 spans 14 amino acids. The V end lost 5 bases, the J end lost 5 bases, and 13 bases lay between the germline ends. The CDR3 region is CASSIVPHNNEQFF. CDR3 coding DNA: TGTGCCAGCAGTATAGTTCCTCATAACAATGAGCAGTTCTTC.

As to this clone: The sample contains more than one DNA sequence encoding this CDR3. The chain recombines TRBV28 with TRBJ2-2, with 8 positions matching TRBD2. Losses at the gene ends were 3 bases for V and 7 bases for J; bases not matched to a gene: 10. The CDR3 is made up of 16 amino acids. In germline, CDR1 is MDHEN, CDR2 SYDVKM. CDR3 loop: CASSFTSGGYIGELFF. CDR3 DNA: TGTGCCAGCAGTTTTACGAGCGGGGGTTACATCGGGGAGCTGTTTTTT.

This rearrangement joins TRBV7-9 to TRBJ2-2; 14 bases match TRBD2. The V segment lost 4 bases and the J segment 6 bases; nucleotides outside the gene matches: 10. The CDR3 is made up of 18 amino acids. Germline values: CDR1 SEHNR, CDR2 FQNEAQ (reference sequence). This chain's CDR3 is CASSWTSGRTTRAGELFF. The CDR3 DNA reads TGTGCCAGCAGCTGGACTAGCGGGAGGACCACCCGGGCCGGGGAGCTGTTTTTT. The full variable domain, in which reference TRBV7-9 and TRBJ2-2 provide the parts outside the CDR3, is DTGVSQNPRHKITKRGQNVTFRCDPISEHNRLYWYRQTLGQGPEFLTYFQNEAQLEKSRLLSDRFSAERPKGSFSTLEIQRTEQGDSAMYLCASSWTSGRTTRAGELFFGEGSRLTVL.

The chain has TRBV27 and TRBJ1-5; maybe TRBD1 (6 bases). The V end lost 3 bases, the J end lost 7 bases, and 13 bases lay between the germline ends. The CDR3 runs 14 residues. Per germline, CDR1 MNHEY and CDR2 SMNVEV (reference sequence). CDR3 in DNA: TGTGCCAGCAGTTTCCGGGGGGCAGAACAGCCCCAGCATTTT. Amino acids: CASSFRGAEQPQHF.

The J gene is TRBJ1-2, the V gene TRBV5-1; D is undetermined. The CDR3 contains 17 residues. Trimming left V 0 bases short and J 5 bases short, with 20 bases between. CDR1 SGHRS and CDR2 YFSETQ come from the germline V gene. CDR3 DNA sequence: TGCGCCAGCAGCTTGGACATCCCGGGAAACTCACCTTATGGCTACACCTTC. Its translation: CASSLDIPGNSPYGYTF.

The chain joins TRBV27 to TRBJ2-1; 8 bases fit TRBD2. V was clipped by 2 bases and J by 0 bases; unmatched bases: 3. The CDR3 extends over 16 amino acids. Per germline, CDR1 MNHEY and CDR2 SMNVEV (reference sequence). This chain's CDR3 is CASSLSGSLSYNEQFF. The CDR3 DNA sequence: TGTGCCAGCAGTTTAAGCGGGAGCCTCTCCTACAATGAGCAGTTCTTC.

This chain joins TRBV9 and TRBJ2-1; 8 bases line up with TRBD2. J lost 3 bases, V lost 0 bases, and 2 bases had no gene match. Germline V lookup: CDR1 SGDLS, CDR2 YYNGEE. This CDR3 has 15 residues. The CDR3 DNA is TGTGCCAGCAGCGTAGCAGCGGGGGTCTACAATGAGCAGTTCTTC. Translating it yields CASSVAAGVYNEQFF.

This clone was seen just once. The V and J genes are TRBV28 and TRBJ1-2, with D possibly matching TRBD1 (5 bases). Trimming pared 3 bases from V and 5 bases from J, leaving 10 bases between. The CDR3 loop spans 13 amino acids. Per germline, CDR1 MDHEN and CDR2 SYDVKM. CDR3 coding DNA: TGTGCCAGCAGTTTTGGGACTCCGTATGGCTACACCTTC. It is translated as CASSFGTPYGYTF.

The chain employs TRBV29-1 and TRBJ1-1; D gene ambiguous. The V end lost 7 bases, the J end lost 3 bases, and 6 bases lay between the germline ends. The germline V gene encodes CDR1 SQVTM and CDR2 ANQGSEA. The CDR3 consists of 10 residues. The CDR3 is CSALDTEAFF. CDR3 nucleotides: TGCAGCGCTCTTGACACTGAAGCTTTCTTT.

V is TRBV5-4 and J is TRBJ2-5; 9 bases map to TRBD2. The CDR3 sequence is 16 residues long. Germline trimming cut 0 bases from V and 5 bases from J; bases unmatched to any gene: 8. Germline V gene sequence: CDR1 SGHNT, CDR2 YYREEE (reference sequence). The CDR3 DNA is TGTGCCAGCAGCTTGGGGGCGGGGGGGCAGTTGGAGACCCAGTACTTC. This codes for CASSLGAGGQLETQYF. Filled out from reference TRBV5-4 and TRBJ2-5, the complete variable domain reads ETGVTQSPTHLIKTRGQQVTLRCSSQSGHNTVSWYQQALGQGPQFIFQYYREEENGRGNFPPRFSGLQFPNYSSELNVNALELDDSALYLCASSLGAGGQLETQYFGPGTRLLVL.

This rearrangement joins TRBV6-5 to TRBJ1-6; D uncertain. Germline CDR1 MNHEY, CDR2 SVGAGI. V lost 2 bases and J 10 bases, leaving 15 bases between the germline ends. The CDR3 has 15 residues. CDR3 bases: TGTGCCAGCAGTTACGTGGCTACCCTCGGGTCACCCCTCCACTTT. Protein sequence: CASSYVATLGSPLHF.

The chain combines TRBV2 with TRBJ2-5; 8 nucleotides line up with TRBD1. The V segment lost 6 bases and the J segment 1 base; nucleotides outside the gene matches: 13. Germline lookup yields CDR1 SNHLY and CDR2 FYNNEI. CDR3 length equals 17 residues. DNA of the CDR3: TGTGCCAGCAGCGAGATGGAGGGGACAGGACGCCAAGAGACCCAGTACTTC. The encoded protein is CASSEMEGTGRQETQYF. The entire variable domain, with the rest obtained from reference TRBV2 and TRBJ2-5, is as follows: EPEVTQTPSHQVTQMGQEVILRCVPISNHLYFYWYRQILGQKVEFLVSFYNNEISEKSEIFDDQFSVERPDGSNFTLKIRSTKLEDSAMYFCASSEMEGTGRQETQYFGPGTRLLVL.

V and J are TRBV6-1 and TRBJ1-5; 7 bases line up with TRBD1. Germline CDR1 is MNHNS and CDR2 is SASEGT. The CDR3 contains 17 residues. Germline trimming cut 3 bases from V and 0 bases from J; bases unmatched to any gene: 8. The CDR3 is CASSEGRGSYSNQPQHF. The CDR3 bases are TGTGCCAGCAGTGAGGGCAGGGGGTCCTATAGCAATCAGCCCCAGCATTTT.

The chain combines TRBV5-4 with TRBJ1-2, with D possibly TRBD1 on 5 matching bases. This CDR3 has 14 amino acids. Germline assignment: CDR1 SGHNT and CDR2 YYREEE (reference sequence). Trimming took 4 bases from V and 0 from J, leaving 10 bases between them. The DNA of the CDR3 is TGTGCCAGCAGCGCAGGGTTACCTAACTATGGCTACACCTTC. Translating it yields CASSAGLPNYGYTF.

This clone showed up just a few times. The chain links TRBV4-1 to TRBJ1-1; D is uncertain. Per germline, CDR1 MGHRA and CDR2 YSYEKL. This CDR3 is built from 15 residues. The V end lost 3 bases, the J end lost 1 base, and 12 bases lay between the germline ends. This CDR3 reads CASSHKGGRNTEAFF. Written as DNA, the CDR3 is TGCGCCAGCAGCCATAAAGGTGGGCGGAACACTGAAGCTTTCTTT.

V is TRBV5-1 and J is TRBJ2-3; 11 bases map to TRBD2. The CDR3 is made up of 16 amino acids. The germline V gene has CDR1 SGHRS and CDR2 YFSETQ. V lost 0 bases, J lost 4 bases, and 4 bases stayed unmatched. The CDR3 DNA reads as TGCGCCAGCAGCTTGGGCATAGCGGGAGGGGCAGATACGCAGTATTTT. Its protein is CASSLGIAGGADTQYF.

The genes are TRBV14 and TRBJ1-1, with unresolved D. This CDR3 is 15 amino acids long. Germline V gene data show CDR1 as SGHDN and CDR2 as FVKESK. V lost 0 bases and J 0 bases, leaving 8 bases between the germline ends. CDR3 DNA sequence: TGTGCCAGCAGCCAAGATTGGAGAATGAACACTGAAGCTTTCTTT. Amino acids: CASSQDWRMNTEAFF.

The rearrangement joins TRBV9 to TRBJ2-7, with a tentative D call TRBD1 (5 bases). Trimming shortened V by 4 bases and J by 0 bases, and 11 bases separated the two germline ends. Germline CDR1 is SGDLS and CDR2 is YYNGEE. This CDR3 is built from 14 residues. Written as DNA, the CDR3 is TGTGCCAGCAGCCATTTAGGGGACTCCTACGAGCAGTACTTC. Translation: CASSHLGDSYEQYF.